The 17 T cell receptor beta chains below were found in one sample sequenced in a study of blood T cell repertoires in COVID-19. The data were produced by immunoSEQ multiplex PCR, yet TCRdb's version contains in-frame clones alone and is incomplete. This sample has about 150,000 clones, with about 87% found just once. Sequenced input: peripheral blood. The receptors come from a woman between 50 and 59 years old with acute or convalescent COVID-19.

CDR3 residues: CASSLLGTGGEKLFF. The DNA of the CDR3 is TGTGCCAGCAGTTTGCTGGGGACAGGGGGCGAAAAACTGTTTTTT. The rearrangement links TRBV27 to TRBJ1-4; 12 bases are a match to TRBD1. V gave up 3 bases and J gave up 8 bases; unmatched junction bases: 4. This CDR3 has 15 amino acids. In germline, CDR1 is MNHEY, CDR2 SMNVEV (reference sequence).

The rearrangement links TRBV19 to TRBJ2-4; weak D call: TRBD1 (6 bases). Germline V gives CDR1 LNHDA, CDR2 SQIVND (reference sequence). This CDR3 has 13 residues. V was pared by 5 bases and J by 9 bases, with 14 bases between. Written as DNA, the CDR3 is TGTGCCAGTAGTCGGGATAGAGGGGGCATTCAGTACTTC. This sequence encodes CASSRDRGGIQYF.

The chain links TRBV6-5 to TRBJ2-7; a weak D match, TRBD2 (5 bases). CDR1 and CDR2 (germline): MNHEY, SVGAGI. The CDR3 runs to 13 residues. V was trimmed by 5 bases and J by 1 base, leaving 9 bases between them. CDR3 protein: CASSLGLSYEQYF. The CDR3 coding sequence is TGTGCCAGCAGTCTTGGACTTTCCTACGAGCAGTACTTC.

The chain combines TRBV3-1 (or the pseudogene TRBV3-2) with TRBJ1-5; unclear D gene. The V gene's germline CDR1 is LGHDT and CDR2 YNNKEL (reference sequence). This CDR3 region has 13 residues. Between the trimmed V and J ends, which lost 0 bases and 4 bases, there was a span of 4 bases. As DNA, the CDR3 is TGTGCCAGCAGCCAAGATCGGAATCAGCCCCAGCATTTT. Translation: CASSQDRNQPQHF.

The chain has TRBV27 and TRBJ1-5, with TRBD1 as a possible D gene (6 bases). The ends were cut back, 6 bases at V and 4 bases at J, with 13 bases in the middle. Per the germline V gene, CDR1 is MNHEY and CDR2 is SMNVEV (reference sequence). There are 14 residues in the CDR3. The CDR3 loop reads CASRGALGNQPQHF. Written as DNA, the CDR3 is TGTGCCAGCAGGGGGGCGTTAGGAAATCAGCCCCAGCATTTT.

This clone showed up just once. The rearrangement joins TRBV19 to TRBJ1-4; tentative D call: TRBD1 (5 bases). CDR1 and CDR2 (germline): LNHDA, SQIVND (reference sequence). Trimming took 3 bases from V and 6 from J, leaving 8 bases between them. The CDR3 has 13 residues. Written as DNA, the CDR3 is TGTGCCAGTAGTATTAGGGGTGATGAAAAACTGTTTTTT. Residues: CASSIRGDEKLFF.

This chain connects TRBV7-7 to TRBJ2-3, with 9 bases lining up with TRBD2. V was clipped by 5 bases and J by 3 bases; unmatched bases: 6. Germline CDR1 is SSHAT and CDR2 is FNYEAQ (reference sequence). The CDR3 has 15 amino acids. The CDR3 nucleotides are TGTGCCAGCAGCCCAAGCGGGGGGAGAACAGATACGCAGTATTTT. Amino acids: CASSPSGGRTDTQYF.

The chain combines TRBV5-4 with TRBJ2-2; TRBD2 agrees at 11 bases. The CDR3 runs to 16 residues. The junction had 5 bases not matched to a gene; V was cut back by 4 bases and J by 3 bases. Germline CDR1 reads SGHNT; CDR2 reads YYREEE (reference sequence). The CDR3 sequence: CASSARLAGYTGELFF. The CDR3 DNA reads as TGTGCCAGCAGCGCACGACTAGCGGGGTACACCGGGGAGCTGTTTTTT.

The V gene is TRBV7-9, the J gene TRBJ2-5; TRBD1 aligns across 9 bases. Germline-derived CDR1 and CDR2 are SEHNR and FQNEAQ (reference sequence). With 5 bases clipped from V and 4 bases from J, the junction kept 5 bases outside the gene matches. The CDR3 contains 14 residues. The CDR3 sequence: CASSRNRGRETQYF. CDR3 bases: TGTGCCAGCAGCCGTAACAGGGGGCGAGAGACCCAGTACTTC.

The CDR3 DNA reads TGTGCAAGTCGCTTAGTTGGGGCCAGGGAGGGGAACACCATATATTTT. Translation gives CASRLVGAREGNTIYF. The rearrangement links TRBV12-2 to TRBJ1-3. TRBV12-2 represents a pseudogene. This CDR3 is built from 16 residues.

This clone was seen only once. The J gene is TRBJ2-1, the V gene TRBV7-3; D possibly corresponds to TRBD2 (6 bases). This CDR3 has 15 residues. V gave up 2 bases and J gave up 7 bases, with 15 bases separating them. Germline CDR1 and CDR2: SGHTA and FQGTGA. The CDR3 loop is CASSLPPGGVNEQFF. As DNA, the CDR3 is TGTGCCAGCAGCTTACCCCCCGGCGGGGTGAATGAGCAGTTCTTC.

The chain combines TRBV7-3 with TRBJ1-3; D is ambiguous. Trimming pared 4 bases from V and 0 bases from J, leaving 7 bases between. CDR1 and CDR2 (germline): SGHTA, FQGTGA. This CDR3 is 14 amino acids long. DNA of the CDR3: TGTGCCAGCAGCTACAGCAACTCTGGAAACACCATATATTTT. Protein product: CASSYSNSGNTIYF.

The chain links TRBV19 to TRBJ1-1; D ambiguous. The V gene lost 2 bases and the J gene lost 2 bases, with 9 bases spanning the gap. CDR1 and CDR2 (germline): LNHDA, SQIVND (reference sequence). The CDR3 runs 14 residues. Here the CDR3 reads CASSISLTNTEAFF. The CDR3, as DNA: TGTGCCAGTAGTATAAGCCTAACCAACACTGAAGCTTTCTTT.

In DNA, the CDR3 is TGTGCCAGCAATAGGGGCACAGGGGGATTCGGCACAGATACGCAGTATTTT. This sequence encodes CASNRGTGGFGTDTQYF. The chain has TRBV9 and TRBJ2-3, with TRBD1 matching over 8 bases. The V gene's germline CDR1 is SGDLS and CDR2 YYNGEE. CDR3 length equals 17 residues. The V gene end was trimmed by 6 bases and the J gene end by 1 base; junction bases not matched to a gene: 13.

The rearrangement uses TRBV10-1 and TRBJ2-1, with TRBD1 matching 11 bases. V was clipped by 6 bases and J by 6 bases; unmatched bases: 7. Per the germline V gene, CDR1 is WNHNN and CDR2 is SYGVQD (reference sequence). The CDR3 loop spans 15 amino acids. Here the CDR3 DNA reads TGCGCCAGCAGCAGGACAGGGGGCAGCATCAATGAGCAGTTCTTC. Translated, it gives CASSRTGGSINEQFF.

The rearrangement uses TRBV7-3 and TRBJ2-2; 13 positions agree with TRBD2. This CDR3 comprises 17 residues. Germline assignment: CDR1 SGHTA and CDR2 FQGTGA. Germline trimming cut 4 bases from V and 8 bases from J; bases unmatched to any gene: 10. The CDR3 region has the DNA TGTGCCAGCAGCTCGACTAGCGGGAGGCCAGGAGCGGGGGAGCTGTTTTTT. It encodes CASSSTSGRPGAGELFF.

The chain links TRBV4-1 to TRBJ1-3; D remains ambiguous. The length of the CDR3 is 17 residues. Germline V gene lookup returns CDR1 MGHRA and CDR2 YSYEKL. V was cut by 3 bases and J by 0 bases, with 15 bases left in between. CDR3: CASSHPGRALSGNTIYF. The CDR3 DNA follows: TGCGCCAGCAGCCACCCTGGGAGGGCCCTCTCTGGAAACACCATATATTTT.